This entry lists 11 T cell receptor beta chains sequenced from one sample in a study of metastatic and nonmetastatic thyroid tumors. Prior to thyroid surgery, none of the patients had received any treatment. TCRdb re-clonotyped the PCR reads via MiXCR. Altogether about 19,000 clones are present, 15% to 20% being singletons, with the ten largest covering 18%. The sample taken for sequencing was blood. The receptors originated from a male donor with papillary thyroid cancer or a benign thyroid nodule (not recorded which). Some clones in this sample may be carry-over from other donors' samples.

This clone was seen many times. This chain joins TRBV14 and TRBJ2-1; TRBD2 agrees at 7 bases. Germline CDR1 SGHDN, CDR2 FVKESK. The length of the CDR3 is 16 residues. Trimming at V came to 1 base and at J to 3 bases, leaving 6 bases not matched to a gene. DNA for the CDR3: TGTGCCAGCAGCCAAGGAGAGACTAGCAACTACAATGAGCAGTTCTTC. Protein product: CASSQGETSNYNEQFF.

This clone was picked up many times. The V gene is TRBV20-1, the J gene TRBJ1-3; 7 bases match TRBD1. Germline trimming cut 5 bases from V and 2 bases from J; bases unmatched to any gene: 3. Germline V gene data show CDR1 as DFQATT and CDR2 as SNEGSKA (reference sequence). The CDR3 has 13 residues. The CDR3 sequence is CSADDRAGNTIYF. For the CDR3, the DNA is TGCAGTGCTGACGACAGGGCTGGAAACACCATATATTTT.

In this sample, this clone turned up many times. The J gene is TRBJ1-3, the V gene TRBV25-1, with unresolved D. The ends were cut back, 7 bases at V and 1 base at J, with 8 bases in the middle. There are 13 residues in the CDR3. Germline V lookup: CDR1 MGHDK, CDR2 SYGVNS. CDR3 in DNA: TGTGCCAGCAAAAAGAGTTCTGGAAACACCATATATTTT. This encodes CASKKSSGNTIYF.

The chain uses TRBV7-9 and TRBJ2-7; TRBD2 matches at 7 bases. The CDR3 consists of 12 residues. CDR1 and CDR2 from the germline V gene are SEHNR and FQNEAQ (reference sequence). J gave up 6 bases and V 2 bases, and 1 base lay outside the gene matches. The CDR3, as DNA: TGTGCCAGCAGCTTATGGGAGGGCGAGCAGTACTTC. This gives the protein CASSLWEGEQYF.

This clone was detected many times. The chain couples TRBV24-1 to TRBJ2-1; tentative D call: TRBD1 (6 bases). Germline assignment: CDR1 KGHDR and CDR2 SFDVKD. Trimming took 3 bases from V and 4 from J, leaving 9 bases between them. This CDR3 comprises 14 residues. CDR3 in DNA: TGTGCCACCAGTGATGGACAGTTGTACAATGAGCAGTTCTTC. Protein sequence: CATSDGQLYNEQFF.

This chain connects TRBV6-1 to TRBJ1-6, with TRBD1 matching over 7 bases. Trimming removed 7 bases from V and 5 bases from J; junction bases left unmatched: 14. The CDR3 totals 17 residues. The germline gives CDR1 MNHNS, CDR2 SASEGT. The CDR3 reads CASTLKPGQHHNSPLHF. CDR3 coding DNA: TGTGCCAGCACCCTAAAGCCGGGACAGCATCATAATTCACCCCTCCACTTT.

This clone was seen many times. The genes are TRBV12-3 or TRBV12-4 and TRBJ1-1; unclear D gene. CDR3 size: 14 residues. Trimming removed 7 bases from V and 0 bases from J, with 12 bases in between. In DNA, the CDR3 is TGTGCCAGCACCCAAACGGCGCTGAACACTGAAGCTTTCTTT. Translated: CASTQTALNTEAFF.

This clone qualifies as medium-sized. The chain has TRBV4-1 and TRBJ2-7; D uncertain. Germline V CDR1 and CDR2: MGHRA, YSYEKL. V was cut by 1 base and J by 0 bases, with 10 bases left in between. This CDR3 region has 15 residues. CDR3 amino acids: CASSQVLGPSYEQYF. The CDR3 DNA is TGCGCCAGCAGCCAAGTTTTAGGTCCCTCCTACGAGCAGTACTTC.

V is TRBV7-9 and J is TRBJ2-7, with D possibly TRBD2 on 5 matching bases. This CDR3 comprises 13 residues. Trimming pared 3 bases from V and 4 bases from J, leaving 10 bases between. Germline CDR1 reads SEHNR; CDR2 reads FQNEAQ (reference sequence). The CDR3 DNA is TGTGCCAGCAGCTTGGGAGTAGTGTACGAGCAGTACTTC. Translated: CASSLGVVYEQYF.

Ten or more counts support this clone. Other DNA variants within this sample encode the same CDR3. J is TRBJ2-1 and V is TRBV19; unclear D gene. V lost 0 bases and J lost 12, with 6 bases in between. Germline CDR1 reads LNHDA; CDR2 reads SQIVND (reference sequence). CDR3 length equals 11 residues. The CDR3 nucleotides are TGTGCCAGTAGTATAGAAGAAGGGCAGTTCTTC. This codes for CASSIEEGQFF. The variable domain in full, completed from reference TRBV19 and TRBJ2-1, reads DGGITQSPKYLFRKEGQNVTLSCEQNLNHDAMYWYRQDPGQGLRLIYYSQIVNDFQKGDIAEGYSVSREKKESFPLTVTSAQKNPTAFYLCASSIEEGQFFGPGTRLTVL.

This clone was observed many times. This sequence joins TRBV28 and TRBJ1-5; 7 bases align to TRBD1. CDR1 and CDR2 from the germline V gene are MDHEN and SYDVKM. This CDR3 contains 19 residues. V gave up 4 bases and J gave up 2 bases; unmatched junction bases: 17. The CDR3 sequence is CASSYRSKGAAGGNQPQHF. CDR3 in DNA: TGTGCCAGCAGTTACCGCAGTAAGGGGGCCGCCGGGGGCAATCAGCCCCAGCATTTT.